This T cell receptor beta chain originates from a study of metastatic and nonmetastatic thyroid tumors. TCRdb called clones again from the PCR reads with MiXCR. The sample records 11,000 to 15,000 clones, approximately 12% being singletons. Trimming shortened V by 2 bases and J by 0 bases, and 5 bases separated the two germline ends. Germline V gene lookup returns CDR1 SEHNR and CDR2 FQNEAQ (reference sequence). CDR3 length: 13 amino acids. This clone was detected many times. Its antigen is undetermined. None of the patients had undergone any treatment ahead of thyroid surgery. Points from the study as a whole: The study reportedly found significantly higher TCR beta diversity in malignant thyroid tumors than benign nodules, in blood and tumor.

Sequencing input: blood. J is TRBJ2-7 and V is TRBV7-9; D unclear. The receptor's source is a female donor with papillary thyroid cancer or a benign thyroid nodule (not recorded which). Some clones in this sample may be carry-over from other donors' samples. The CDR3 region is CASSLSSSYEQYF. CDR3 sequence (DNA): TGTGCCAGCAGCTTATCATCCTCCTACGAGCAGTACTTC. Based on the CDR3 plus reference TRBV7-9 and TRBJ2-7, the full variable domain is DTGVSQNPRHKITKRGQNVTFRCDPISEHNRLYWYRQTLGQGPEFLTYFQNEAQLEKSRLLSDRFSAERPKGSFSTLEIQRTEQGDSAMYLCASSLSSSYEQYFGPGTRLTVT.